This is a list of T cell receptor beta chains from one sample in a study of blood T cell repertoires in COVID-19. Here immunoSEQ multiplex PCR was the method, and the copy in TCRdb shows in-frame clones only, minus some. Of 140,000 or so clones listed, about four fifths were seen once; the top ten hold about 3.4%. Material: PBMCs or T cells enriched from blood (not recorded which). The receptors were gathered from a woman in her forties or fifties with acute COVID-19. CDR3s include the opening cysteine and the closing phenylalanine or tryptophan. The D gene is left open where the match is weak. Size is omitted from some rows. Given values are once, few, many or a class for expanded clones.

V: TRBV28
J: TRBJ2-7
D: -
size: -
DNA: TGTGCCAGCAGACCAATTCCCGGGACAGGAATGCGGGGGTACGAGCAGTACTTC
CDR3: CASRPIPGTGMRGYEQYF

V: TRBV7-9
J: TRBJ1-2
D: -
size: -
DNA: TGTGCCAGCAGCTTGTCAGGGGCCTATGGCTACACCTTC
CDR3: CASSLSGAYGYTF

V: TRBV27
J: TRBJ2-7
D: TRBD2
size: -
DNA: TGTGCCACATTCAGCGGGGGCGAGCAGTACTTC
CDR3: CATFSGGEQYF

V: TRBV28
J: TRBJ2-7
D: TRBD1
size: -
DNA: TGTGCCAGCAGTTTAAGGAGGCAGGGGGCGCGGATCGGGCAGTACTTC
CDR3: CASSLRRQGARIGQYF

V: TRBV2
J: TRBJ2-7
D: -
size: once
DNA: TGTGCCAGCAGCCCCAGGGGCGAGCAGTACTTC
CDR3: CASSPRGEQYF

V: TRBV27
J: TRBJ2-3
D: TRBD2
size: -
DNA: TGTGCCAGCAGTTCCTTGACTAGCGGGAACCCGGATACGCAGTATTTT
CDR3: CASSSLTSGNPDTQYF

V: TRBV18
J: TRBJ2-1
D: -
size: -
DNA: TGTGCCAGCTCACCACCTTCACTCAGCCTAGCTGAGCAGTTCTTC
CDR3: CASSPPSLSLAEQFF

V: TRBV5-1
J: TRBJ2-6
D: -
size: -
DNA: TGCGCCAGCAGCTTGGTGTCAGGAAGGGGCTCTGGGGCCAACGTCCTGACTTTC
CDR3: CASSLVSGRGSGANVLTF

V: TRBV12-5
J: TRBJ2-7
D: TRBD2
size: -
DNA: TGTGCTAGTGCCTTACTAGCGGTCTCCTACGAGCAGTACTTC
CDR3: CASALLAVSYEQYF

V: TRBV3-1/TRBV3-2
J: TRBJ2-3
D: -
size: -
DNA: TGTGCCAGCAGCCAAATGGGCGCAGGGGGCACAGATACGCAGTATTTT
CDR3: CASSQMGAGGTDTQYF

V: TRBV19
J: TRBJ1-2
D: -
size: -
DNA: TGTGCCAGCGTCACAGGATCCTATGGCTACACCTTC
CDR3: CASVTGSYGYTF

V: TRBV7-9
J: TRBJ2-7
D: TRBD1
size: -
DNA: TGTGCCAGCAGCTTAACGGGACAGGGGCGAAACGAGCAGTACTTC
CDR3: CASSLTGQGRNEQYF

V: TRBV9
J: TRBJ2-5
D: -
size: -
DNA: TGTGCCAGCAGCGTAGAAGGCCCCAGGGAGACCCAGTACTTC
CDR3: CASSVEGPRETQYF

V: TRBV6-5
J: TRBJ2-1
D: -
size: -
DNA: TGTGCCAGCAAAGCGGTCATGAGCTCCTACAATGAGCAGTTCTTC
CDR3: CASKAVMSSYNEQFF

V: TRBV2
J: TRBJ1-3
D: -
size: -
DNA: TGTGCCAGCAGCATCAGGTCCTCTGGAAACACCATATATTTT
CDR3: CASSIRSSGNTIYF

V: TRBV10-3
J: TRBJ2-7
D: TRBD2
size: -
DNA: TGTGCCATCACCAGTAGCGGGAGAGGTTCCTACGAGCAGTACTTC
CDR3: CAITSSGRGSYEQYF

V: TRBV7-9
J: TRBJ1-4
D: -
size: -
DNA: TGTGCCAGCCTAAGACAGTTAGGGGAAAAACTGTTTTTT
CDR3: CASLRQLGEKLFF

V: TRBV7-2
J: TRBJ1-3
D: -
size: -
DNA: TGTGCCAGCAGCTTAGGGCAGGTCTCTGGAAACACCATATATTTT
CDR3: CASSLGQVSGNTIYF

V: TRBV7-9
J: TRBJ1-5
D: -
size: -
DNA: TGTGCCAGCAGCCCACGGCGGGGTCAGCCCCAGCATTTT
CDR3: CASSPRRGQPQHF

V: TRBV4-3
J: TRBJ2-1
D: TRBD2
size: -
DNA: TGCGCCAGCAGCCAAGATCAGGGACTAGGTTACAATGAGCAGTTCTTC
CDR3: CASSQDQGLGYNEQFF

V: TRBV12-3/TRBV12-4
J: TRBJ2-3
D: -
size: -
DNA: TGTGCCAGCAGCAAACTCACAGATACGCAGTATTTT
CDR3: CASSKLTDTQYF